The clone carrying this T cell receptor (beta chain) has ten or more counts. In germline, CDR1 is MNHEY, CDR2 SVGAGI. The CDR3 runs to 12 residues. V gave up 4 bases and J gave up 8 bases, with 9 bases separating them. The entry originates in a study of prognosis after radiotherapy for stage I lung cancer. Study as a whole: Radiotherapy preceded distant metastases in a few patients (median approximately seven months); roughly 16 showed no significant progression.

Two-round multiplex PCR amplified TCR beta CDR3 from genomic DNA. Used in first-round PCR were primers specific to each TRBV and TRBJ gene. TCRdb redid the calling of the multiplex PCR reads with MiXCR, one entry per CDR3 protein. Of fewer than 40,000 distinct CDR3 sequences in the sample, approximately 36% were seen once. This TCR was recovered from a donor at least 50 years old with non-small cell lung cancer. The chain couples TRBV6-5 to TRBJ1-3; D gene uncertain. The specimen comprised PBMCs, sampled before or after stereotactic body radiation therapy (not recorded which). Here the CDR3 DNA reads TGTGCCAGCAGTTCCGCGGGTGACACCATATATTTT. Translating gives CASSSAGDTIYF.